Listed below are T cell receptor beta chains from one sample, sequenced in a study of Ad26.COV2.S vaccination and SARS-CoV-2 variants. The assay was immunoSEQ multiplex PCR, and TCRdb's table has in-frame clones only and misses some. Altogether around 400,000 clones are present, about nine tenths being singletons, with the ten largest covering 1.5% to 2%. Here the sequenced sample was peripheral blood, taken in a trial of Ad26.COV2.S vaccine versus placebo. The receptors here all came from a person between 18 and 65 years old who received the Ad26.COV2.S COVID-19 vaccine or a placebo. Both conserved end residues are part of each CDR3. The D gene is left open where the match is weak. Only part of the rows carry a size: once, few, many, or a class if the clone is expanded.

V gene: TRBV7-9
clone size: -
D gene: -
J gene: TRBJ2-7
CDR3 DNA: TGTGCCAGCAGCGGTGGCTCTACAGGGACTGCCTACGAGCAGTACTTC
CDR3 protein: CASSGGSTGTAYEQYF

V gene: TRBV28
clone size: -
D gene: -
J gene: TRBJ1-2
CDR3 DNA: TGTGCCAGCAGCGAGGGGGTTTCTAACTATGGCTACACCTTC
CDR3 protein: CASSEGVSNYGYTF

V gene: TRBV6-1
clone size: -
D gene: -
J gene: TRBJ2-7
CDR3 DNA: TGTGCCAGCAGTGAAGTGGGCGGGGCCACCTACGAGCAGTACTTC
CDR3 protein: CASSEVGGATYEQYF

V gene: TRBV5-1
clone size: many
D gene: -
J gene: TRBJ2-7
CDR3 DNA: TGCGCCAGCAGCTTGGACAGGTTCGTGGGGTACGAGCAGTACTTC
CDR3 protein: CASSLDRFVGYEQYF

V gene: TRBV11-2
clone size: -
D gene: TRBD2
J gene: TRBJ2-7
CDR3 DNA: TGTGCCAGCAGCCTTAGCGGGAAAACTATCTACGAGCAGTACTTC
CDR3 protein: CASSLSGKTIYEQYF

V gene: TRBV11-3
clone size: -
D gene: TRBD1
J gene: TRBJ1-2
CDR3 DNA: TGTGCCAGCAGCCCCCTGGCGGGACAGGATATTTATGGCTACACCTTC
CDR3 protein: CASSPLAGQDIYGYTF

V gene: TRBV28
clone size: -
D gene: -
J gene: TRBJ2-4
CDR3 DNA: TGTGCCAGCAGTTTATCGGACCGTCAACAGTACTTC
CDR3 protein: CASSLSDRQQYF

V gene: TRBV7-2
clone size: once
D gene: TRBD2
J gene: TRBJ2-5
CDR3 DNA: TGTGCCAGCAGCTCGACTAGCGGGAGGGTCGGGGAGACCCAGTACTTC
CDR3 protein: CASSSTSGRVGETQYF

V gene: TRBV6-1
clone size: -
D gene: -
J gene: TRBJ1-5
CDR3 DNA: TGTGCCAGCAGTGAAATGGGATCGGTGCAGCCCCAGCATTTT
CDR3 protein: CASSEMGSVQPQHF

V gene: TRBV5-6
clone size: -
D gene: TRBD1
J gene: TRBJ1-5
CDR3 DNA: TGTGCCAGCAGCCCCGGGACAGGTAGCAATCAGCCCCAGCATTTT
CDR3 protein: CASSPGTGSNQPQHF

V gene: TRBV30
clone size: -
D gene: TRBD1
J gene: TRBJ1-5
CDR3 DNA: TGTGCCTGGGGACAGGATAGCAATCAGCCCCAGCATTTT
CDR3 protein: CAWGQDSNQPQHF

V gene: TRBV2
clone size: -
D gene: -
J gene: TRBJ2-3
CDR3 DNA: TGTGCCAGCAGGAAAAGCGGGTCGAGCACAGATACGCAGTATTTT
CDR3 protein: CASRKSGSSTDTQYF

V gene: TRBV5-4
clone size: -
D gene: -
J gene: TRBJ1-1
CDR3 DNA: TGTGCCAGCAAACTACCCGGTTCGGGGGGGAACACTGAAGCTTTCTTT
CDR3 protein: CASKLPGSGGNTEAFF

V gene: TRBV12-5
clone size: once
D gene: TRBD1
J gene: TRBJ1-1
CDR3 DNA: TGTGCTAGTGGTTGGTCCGGGCGTAGGACAGGATACACTGAAGCTTTCTTT
CDR3 protein: CASGWSGRRTGYTEAFF

V gene: TRBV5-1
clone size: -
D gene: -
J gene: TRBJ2-3
CDR3 DNA: TGCGCCAGCAGCCGACTACCTACTAGCACAGATACGCAGTATTTT
CDR3 protein: CASSRLPTSTDTQYF

V gene: TRBV28
clone size: -
D gene: -
J gene: TRBJ1-1
CDR3 DNA: TGTGCCAGCAGTGCCCCTATCATGAACACTGAAGCTTTCTTT
CDR3 protein: CASSAPIMNTEAFF

V gene: TRBV9
clone size: -
D gene: TRBD2
J gene: TRBJ2-1
CDR3 DNA: TGTGCCAGCAGCGCCCGTAGTCTAGCGGGAGGGAACAATGAGCAGTTCTTC
CDR3 protein: CASSARSLAGGNNEQFF

V gene: TRBV5-1
clone size: -
D gene: TRBD2
J gene: TRBJ2-3
CDR3 DNA: TGCGCCAGCAGTCTGGGGACTAGCGGGAGGCCTAGCACAGATACGCAGTATTTT
CDR3 protein: CASSLGTSGRPSTDTQYF

V gene: TRBV3-1/TRBV3-2
clone size: -
D gene: -
J gene: TRBJ1-4
CDR3 DNA: TGTGCCAGCAGCCAGACTCCAACTAATGAAAAACTGTTTTTT
CDR3 protein: CASSQTPTNEKLFF

V gene: TRBV7-2
clone size: -
D gene: -
J gene: TRBJ2-7
CDR3 DNA: TGTGCCAGCAGCTTCTTTGTGCGGGTGGGAGAGCAGTACTTC
CDR3 protein: CASSFFVRVGEQYF

V gene: TRBV5-4
clone size: -
D gene: -
J gene: TRBJ2-1
CDR3 DNA: TGTGCCAGCAGCCAACGGGGGGCCTCCTACAATGAGCAGTTCTTC
CDR3 protein: CASSQRGASYNEQFF

V gene: TRBV5-1
clone size: few
D gene: TRBD1
J gene: TRBJ2-7
CDR3 DNA: TGCGCCAGCAGCTTGGAGGGGGCCACCCCGAACGAGCAGTACTTC
CDR3 protein: CASSLEGATPNEQYF

V gene: TRBV10-3
clone size: once
D gene: TRBD2
J gene: TRBJ2-7
CDR3 DNA: TGTGCCATCAGTTCTAGCGGGAGTAACTACGAGCAGTACTTC
CDR3 protein: CAISSSGSNYEQYF

V gene: TRBV2
clone size: once
D gene: TRBD1
J gene: TRBJ1-1
CDR3 DNA: TGTGCCAGCACGACAGGGGGCACTGAAGCTTTCTTT
CDR3 protein: CASTTGGTEAFF

V gene: TRBV3-1/TRBV3-2
clone size: -
D gene: -
J gene: TRBJ1-5
CDR3 DNA: TGTGCCAGCGGGAAGGTTCCGGGGCAGCCCCAGCATTTT
CDR3 protein: CASGKVPGQPQHF

V gene: TRBV28
clone size: -
D gene: -
J gene: TRBJ1-1
CDR3 DNA: TGTGCCAGCAGTTTACCCCCGGGGGTGAACACTGAAGCTTTCTTT
CDR3 protein: CASSLPPGVNTEAFF

V gene: TRBV5-1
clone size: -
D gene: -
J gene: TRBJ2-1
CDR3 DNA: TGCGCCAGCAGCTTGAGGGGCATCTTGGGGAATGAGCAGTTCTTC
CDR3 protein: CASSLRGILGNEQFF

V gene: TRBV2
clone size: -
D gene: -
J gene: TRBJ2-6
CDR3 DNA: TGTGCCAGCAGGGGGGCCGCGGGGGCCAACGTCCTGACTTTC
CDR3 protein: CASRGAAGANVLTF

V gene: TRBV23-1
clone size: -
D gene: -
J gene: TRBJ1-1
CDR3 DNA: TGCGCCAGCAGTCAGTTGAAGAACACTGAAGCTTTCTTT
CDR3 protein: CASSQLKNTEAFF

V gene: TRBV3-1/TRBV3-2
clone size: -
D gene: -
J gene: TRBJ2-6
CDR3 DNA: TGTGCCAGCAGCCAAGCCTCCAGGGACTCTGGGGCCAACGTCCTGACTTTC
CDR3 protein: CASSQASRDSGANVLTF

V gene: TRBV4-2
clone size: -
D gene: -
J gene: TRBJ1-2
CDR3 DNA: TGTGCCAGCAGCCAAGATGGTTGGGCGACCTATGGCTACACCTTC
CDR3 protein: CASSQDGWATYGYTF

V gene: TRBV5-1
clone size: -
D gene: -
J gene: TRBJ2-3
CDR3 DNA: TGCGCCAGCAGCTTGGTAGACTCAAGCACAGATACGCAGTATTTT
CDR3 protein: CASSLVDSSTDTQYF

V gene: TRBV29-1
clone size: -
D gene: -
J gene: TRBJ2-1
CDR3 DNA: TGCAGCGTAAGAATTAGACGGGTACACCATGAGCAGTTCTTC
CDR3 protein: CSVRIRRVHHEQFF

V gene: TRBV27
clone size: -
D gene: -
J gene: TRBJ1-1
CDR3 DNA: TGTGCCAGCAGTCATTGGCAGGGAGATTTTGAAGCTTTCTTT
CDR3 protein: CASSHWQGDFEAFF

V gene: TRBV3-1/TRBV3-2
clone size: -
D gene: -
J gene: TRBJ2-3
CDR3 DNA: TGTGCCAGCAGACTAAGCGGAAATCCCACAGATACGCAGTATTTT
CDR3 protein: CASRLSGNPTDTQYF

V gene: TRBV27
clone size: -
D gene: TRBD2
J gene: TRBJ2-7
CDR3 DNA: TGTGCCAGCAGACCAGGACTAGCGGGAGGTGTTTACGAGCAGTACTTC
CDR3 protein: CASRPGLAGGVYEQYF

V gene: TRBV4-1
clone size: -
D gene: TRBD1
J gene: TRBJ2-7
CDR3 DNA: TGCGCCAGCAGCCAGGGGACAGGGTTTTTAGACTTC
CDR3 protein: CASSQGTGFLDF

V gene: TRBV5-1
clone size: -
D gene: -
J gene: TRBJ1-4
CDR3 DNA: TGCGCCAGCAGCTTAGCAACTAATGAAAAACTGTTTTTT
CDR3 protein: CASSLATNEKLFF

V gene: TRBV28
clone size: -
D gene: TRBD2
J gene: TRBJ2-3
CDR3 DNA: TGTGCCAGCAGTTTATCGGGGGGGTCGCGGGATACGCAGTATTTT
CDR3 protein: CASSLSGGSRDTQYF

V gene: TRBV11-3
clone size: -
D gene: TRBD2
J gene: TRBJ2-7
CDR3 DNA: TGTGCCAGCAGCACGGGACTAGCGGGTACCTACGAGCAGTACTTC
CDR3 protein: CASSTGLAGTYEQYF

V gene: TRBV30
clone size: -
D gene: -
J gene: TRBJ1-2
CDR3 DNA: TGTGCCTGGAGTGTTGGTCACTATGGCTACACCTTC
CDR3 protein: CAWSVGHYGYTF

V gene: TRBV24-1
clone size: few
D gene: -
J gene: TRBJ1-2
CDR3 DNA: TGTGCCACCAGTGACACTAACTATGGCTACACCTTC
CDR3 protein: CATSDTNYGYTF

V gene: TRBV4-2
clone size: -
D gene: TRBD1
J gene: TRBJ1-6
CDR3 DNA: TGTGCCAGCACCACAAAAGAGGGGACAGGGGAAAGGTCACCCCTCCACTTT
CDR3 protein: CASTTKEGTGERSPLHF

V gene: TRBV28
clone size: -
D gene: -
J gene: TRBJ1-1
CDR3 DNA: TGTGCCAGCAGTTACCCCCTTATCACTGAAGCTTTCTTT
CDR3 protein: CASSYPLITEAFF

V gene: TRBV18
clone size: -
D gene: -
J gene: TRBJ1-1
CDR3 DNA: TGTGCCAGCCGGTCGGTAGGGGCCTTGAACACTGAAGCTTTCTTT
CDR3 protein: CASRSVGALNTEAFF

V gene: TRBV5-1
clone size: -
D gene: -
J gene: TRBJ2-7
CDR3 DNA: TGCGCCAGCCGGTTTTACGGAAACTCCTACGAGCAGTACTTC
CDR3 protein: CASRFYGNSYEQYF

V gene: TRBV3-1/TRBV3-2
clone size: few
D gene: TRBD2
J gene: TRBJ2-3
CDR3 DNA: TGTGCCAGCAGCCTTGGGACTAGCGGGAGGCCAGATACGCAGTATTTT
CDR3 protein: CASSLGTSGRPDTQYF

V gene: TRBV5-4
clone size: -
D gene: -
J gene: TRBJ2-1
CDR3 DNA: TGTGCCAGCAGCAATAGACTGCAGGCGTTCTTC
CDR3 protein: CASSNRLQAFF

V gene: TRBV4-3
clone size: -
D gene: -
J gene: TRBJ2-7
CDR3 DNA: TGCGCCAGCAGCCAAGATCGGGGGTACGAGCAGTACTTC
CDR3 protein: CASSQDRGYEQYF

V gene: TRBV9
clone size: few
D gene: TRBD1
J gene: TRBJ2-5
CDR3 DNA: TGTGCCAGCAGCGTAGCCGGGACAGGGCGGTTCGGAGAGACCCAGTACTTC
CDR3 protein: CASSVAGTGRFGETQYF

V gene: TRBV6-6
clone size: -
D gene: -
J gene: TRBJ2-7
CDR3 DNA: TGTGCCAGCAGTTTATCAGGGGAAGGGGGCTACGAGCAGTACTTC
CDR3 protein: CASSLSGEGGYEQYF

V gene: TRBV3-1/TRBV3-2
clone size: -
D gene: -
J gene: TRBJ2-7
CDR3 DNA: TGTGCCAGCAGCCAAGGCAGTAGGGGACGCTTCTACGAGCAGTACTTC
CDR3 protein: CASSQGSRGRFYEQYF

V gene: TRBV19
clone size: once
D gene: TRBD1
J gene: TRBJ2-4
CDR3 DNA: TGTGCCAGTAGTGACCGGGACAGGGGAGCCAAAAACATTCAGTACTTC
CDR3 protein: CASSDRDRGAKNIQYF

V gene: TRBV7-7
clone size: -
D gene: TRBD2
J gene: TRBJ2-3
CDR3 DNA: TGTGCTAGCAGTCGACTAGCGGTCACAGATACGCAGTATTTT
CDR3 protein: CASSRLAVTDTQYF

V gene: TRBV28
clone size: -
D gene: -
J gene: TRBJ1-1
CDR3 DNA: TGTGCCAGCTGGTTGGCAGCACAGAACACTGAAGCTTTCTTT
CDR3 protein: CASWLAAQNTEAFF

V gene: TRBV10-3
clone size: -
D gene: TRBD1
J gene: TRBJ1-1
CDR3 DNA: TGTGCCACATTGACGGACAGGGGGAACACTGAAGCTTTCTTT
CDR3 protein: CATLTDRGNTEAFF

V gene: TRBV27
clone size: -
D gene: -
J gene: TRBJ1-1
CDR3 DNA: TGTGCCAGCAGTTTAAGTGGTGGGGGGCGGAGGGACACTGAAGCTTTCTTT
CDR3 protein: CASSLSGGGRRDTEAFF

V gene: TRBV12-3/TRBV12-4
clone size: -
D gene: TRBD1
J gene: TRBJ1-1
CDR3 DNA: TGTGCCAGCAGTCCCCCGGGACAGCAGGCTTTCTTT
CDR3 protein: CASSPPGQQAFF

V gene: TRBV7-9
clone size: -
D gene: -
J gene: TRBJ2-5
CDR3 DNA: TGTGCCAGCAGCTTAGTCTGGGAGACCCAGTACTTC
CDR3 protein: CASSLVWETQYF